The rows below give T cell receptor beta chains drawn from one sample of a study of blood T cell repertoires in COVID-19. Measured with immunoSEQ multiplex PCR; TCRdb has only the in-frame clones, and not every one. The table records fewer than 120,000 clones, approximately 85% of them present only once. Sample: peripheral blood. All receptors derive from a woman between 55 and 75 years old with acute or convalescent COVID-19. Each CDR3 is given without its conserved first and last residue.

CDR3 protein	J gene	V gene
ASSLSRQGAGNYGYT	TRBJ1-2	TRBV28
ASSRRRGYGYT	TRBJ1-2	TRBV9
ASSRDRFVTEAF	TRBJ1-1	TRBV7-2
ASSLGAGGASLSYEQY	TRBJ2-7	TRBV7-6
ASSFGLAGETQY	TRBJ2-5	TRBV7-3
ASSPGRTEAF	TRBJ1-1	TRBV18
SAGGFYGYT	TRBJ1-2	TRBV29-1
ASSSRGGESGTEAF	TRBJ1-1	TRBV9
ASSSDRGRVNEKLF	TRBJ1-4	TRBV5-4
ASSSGGSYEQY	TRBJ2-7	TRBV5-1
ATSVTGQGVTDTQY	TRBJ2-3	TRBV24-1
ASSLVGGAGAGVEQF	TRBJ2-1	TRBV7-8
ASSLGQGETGELF	TRBJ2-2	TRBV7-6
ASSLDRRTEAF	TRBJ1-1	TRBV12-3/TRBV12-4
ASSYLDRRRGYT	TRBJ1-2	TRBV6-5
ATSRAQPRGGNTIY	TRBJ1-3	TRBV15
ASSLLGLGVYEQY	TRBJ2-7	TRBV7-6
ASSYGGGRQPQH	TRBJ1-5	TRBV6-2/TRBV6-3
ASSSRVPGMNEKLF	TRBJ1-4	TRBV5-6
ASSETSGGAYEQY	TRBJ2-7	TRBV19
ASSIGTGGYGYT	TRBJ1-2	TRBV19
ASSGTGTNEKLF	TRBJ1-4	TRBV9
ASSLLPRDIYTEAF	TRBJ1-1	TRBV5-1
ASSQVGGAGNTIY	TRBJ1-3	TRBV4-3
ASSPTGNTEAF	TRBJ1-1	TRBV7-8
ASSQDAGNGYT	TRBJ1-2	TRBV4-1
ASSLDAGQGPPPYGYT	TRBJ1-2	TRBV5-1
ASSQDRGQGVVSPQH	TRBJ1-5	TRBV4-3
ASSRYHGQGPTEDPETQY	TRBJ2-5	TRBV3-1/TRBV3-2
ASSDDKLLVYGYT	TRBJ1-2	TRBV25-1
ASSLAAGKPEAF	TRBJ1-1	TRBV7-2
ASSFPPGALTEAF	TRBJ1-1	TRBV5-4
ASTRGQGGYGYT	TRBJ1-2	TRBV7-9
ASRGTGSIGYGYT	TRBJ1-2	TRBV6-6
ASSLWAGANEKLF	TRBJ1-4	TRBV28
ASSEPDRVGTDTQY	TRBJ2-3	TRBV25-1
ASSLGPQNEQF	TRBJ2-1	TRBV11-2
ASRGDGGGAGTQY	TRBJ2-3	TRBV7-9
ASGLGEGLSGYT	TRBJ1-2	TRBV28
ATSESGGTEAF	TRBJ1-1	TRBV24-1
AWSSDSLTTEAF	TRBJ1-1	TRBV30
ASSLPGPDNEQF	TRBJ2-1	TRBV11-3
ASNVGRVAEAF	TRBJ1-1	TRBV19
ASSRDRVLSYEQY	TRBJ2-7	TRBV6-5
ASSQYGGAFETQY	TRBJ2-5	TRBV14
ASSPGSGNTIY	TRBJ1-3	TRBV12-3/TRBV12-4
ASSRTGENTGELF	TRBJ2-2	TRBV9
ASSAGLAGGLPPVGQF	TRBJ2-1	TRBV11-2
AISMSGPSYEQY	TRBJ2-7	TRBV10-3